This T cell receptor beta chain was captured in a study of a mutant IDH1 vaccine in newly diagnosed glioma. Study details: Treated patients comprised approximately 60% males and roughly 40% females, mean age roughly 44 years. Former treatment meant radiotherapy, temozolomide, or both; the majority had gotten both. The study, taken as a whole, reports: Of all patients, about 94% showed vaccine-induced immune responses.

Produced via immunoSEQ multiplex PCR; TCRdb's table is partial and in-frame only. Of about 88,000 clones listed, over 75% are singletons. As for this clone: Its specificity is not known.

Time point reported: baseline, week 1 (first vaccination visit). The treatment here: pre-vaccination baseline after standard-of-care therapy. The receptor's source is a man in his forties with glioma. Some clones in this sample may be carry-over from other donors' samples. This specimen consisted of PBMCs, obtained from a glioma patient treated with radiotherapy, temozolomide or both.

The DNA for the CDR3 is TGTGCCAGCAGTGACTCAGGGGTCTCGACGGGACAGCCCCAGCATTTT. Translated, it gives CASSDSGVSTGQPQHF. This sequence joins TRBV27 and TRBJ1-5; TRBD1 is a possible D gene (6 bases). There are 16 residues in the CDR3. Germline assignment: CDR1 MNHEY and CDR2 SMNVEV (reference sequence). Trimming shortened V by 5 bases and J by 7 bases, and 21 bases separated the two germline ends.